This is a list of T cell receptor beta chains from one sample in a study of PD-1 blockade in classical Hodgkin lymphoma. Using immunoSEQ multiplex PCR, the repertoire was profiled, and TCRdb retains in-frame clones only, with some absent. The sample holds roughly 90,000 clones; 80% to 90% are singletons and the top ten take 15% to 20%. Sequencing was performed on peripheral blood mononuclear cells (PBMCs), taken before the second cycle of nivolumab. These receptors were obtained from a human donor with classical Hodgkin lymphoma. The CDR3 runs from the conserved cysteine through the conserved F or W. Fields, in order: J gene, V gene, D gene, clone size, CDR3 DNA, CDR3 protein. D genes are given only for firm matches. Rows give clone size only sometimes, using once, few, many, or a class for an expanded clone.

TRBJ2-3,TRBV5-1,NA,NA,TGCGCCAGCAGCTTGGGCACCGGGGTCTTCACAGATACGCAGTATTTT,CASSLGTGVFTDTQYF
TRBJ2-1,TRBV15,NA,NA,TGTGCCACCAGCAGAGATGTGGGTTACAATGAGCAGTTCTTC,CATSRDVGYNEQFF
TRBJ2-1,TRBV11-3,TRBD2,NA,TGTGCCAGCAGCCCTCGGAGCGGGAGGTCTGAGCAGTTCTTC,CASSPRSGRSEQFF
TRBJ1-1,TRBV27,NA,NA,TGTGCCAGCAGTTTATTTGAGCCCCACGGGACTGAAGCTTTCTTT,CASSLFEPHGTEAFF
TRBJ1-5,TRBV30,TRBD1,NA,TGTGCCTGGACGGGGGTGGGGGACAGGGCTATGAATCAGCCCCAGCATTTT,CAWTGVGDRAMNQPQHF
TRBJ1-1,TRBV6-1,TRBD1,NA,TGTGCCAGCGGACAGGGGGCTTGGACTGAAGCTTTCTTT,CASGQGAWTEAFF
TRBJ1-2,TRBV19,NA,NA,TGTGCCAGTAGGGATTTGGGTGTAGATGGCTACACCTTC,CASRDLGVDGYTF
TRBJ1-2,TRBV19,NA,NA,TGTGCCAGTAGTATAGATGGTTGGACGGATGGCTACACCTTC,CASSIDGWTDGYTF
TRBJ2-3,TRBV7-3,NA,NA,TGTGCCAGCAGCTCGACCCGCACAGATACGCAGTATTTT,CASSSTRTDTQYF
TRBJ2-7,TRBV23-1,TRBD2,NA,TGCGCCAGCAGTCAATCCACGGCTAGCGGGAATGGGTACGAGCAGTACTTC,CASSQSTASGNGYEQYF
TRBJ2-7,TRBV6-5,NA,NA,TGTGCCAGCAGAGCCCGACCTCAGAGCTCCTACGAGCAGTACTTC,CASRARPQSSYEQYF
TRBJ2-7,TRBV10-3,TRBD2,NA,TGTGCCATCAGTGGACAGCTAGCGGGAGGGGCGGTCGCGGGGGAGCAGTACTTC,CAISGQLAGGAVAGEQYF
TRBJ2-1,TRBV15,TRBD1,NA,TGTGCCACCAGCAGAGATCTTTGGACAGGGCTGACGGGGAAATTAAATGAGCAGTTCTTC,CATSRDLWTGLTGKLNEQFF
TRBJ1-2,TRBV27,NA,once,TGTGCCAGCACGCCGTTCGGACGGACGCTCTATGGCTACACCTTC,CASTPFGRTLYGYTF
TRBJ1-3,TRBV7-9,NA,NA,TGTGCCAGCAGCCCAGGGTCCGGAAACACCATATATTTT,CASSPGSGNTIYF
TRBJ2-3,TRBV5-1,NA,NA,TGCGCCAGCAGCTTGGTTAGCGCCACAGATACGCAGTATTTT,CASSLVSATDTQYF
TRBJ1-2,TRBV7-2,TRBD1,NA,TGTGCCAGCAGCACCCGACAGGGCCCCGCCTCGAATGGCTACACCTTC,CASSTRQGPASNGYTF
TRBJ1-3,TRBV5-5,NA,NA,TGTGCCAGCAGCCGGACGACTACCTCTGGAAACACCATATATTTT,CASSRTTTSGNTIYF
TRBJ2-5,TRBV25-1,NA,NA,TGTGCCAGCAGTGAATTGCAGGGCGGATGGCAGTACTTC,CASSELQGGWQYF
TRBJ2-1,TRBV5-4,TRBD2,NA,TGTGCCAGCAGCTTGCTAGCGGGAGAAGGTTATGAGCAGTTCTTC,CASSLLAGEGYEQFF
TRBJ2-7,TRBV5-4,TRBD2,few,TGTGCCAGCAGCCCCGCCGGGACTAGCGGGAGTGTCATCCACGAGCAGTACTTC,CASSPAGTSGSVIHEQYF
TRBJ1-2,TRBV6-5,NA,NA,TGTGCCAGCAGCCCACGATGGACGGGAGAGTATGGCTACACCTTC,CASSPRWTGEYGYTF
TRBJ1-1,TRBV5-4,NA,NA,TGTGCCAGCAGCCCCTCGGGCCGGATGAACACTGAAGCTTTCTTT,CASSPSGRMNTEAFF
TRBJ2-7,TRBV6-1,NA,NA,TGTGCCAGCAAGGCCACTCACACCGGACCCTACGAGCAGTACTTC,CASKATHTGPYEQYF
TRBJ2-7,TRBV27,NA,NA,TGTGCCAGCAGTTTAGGGGATGGACGGTACGAGCAGTACTTC,CASSLGDGRYEQYF
TRBJ1-2,TRBV11-2,NA,NA,TGTGCCAGCAGCCCATCTGGCTTGGGAGCTAACTATGGCTACACCTTC,CASSPSGLGANYGYTF
TRBJ1-1,TRBV6-1,NA,NA,TGTGCCAGCAGGCCCGAGGGGATCACTGAAGCTTTCTTT,CASRPEGITEAFF
TRBJ2-2,TRBV7-3,NA,NA,TGTGCCAGCAGCCTAGGGGCGGCCAATTCGGGGACCGGGGAGCTGTTTTTT,CASSLGAANSGTGELFF
TRBJ2-5,TRBV6-1,TRBD1,NA,TGTGCCAGCAGTGACTTTTGGACAGGGAAGGGCGAGACCCAGTACTTC,CASSDFWTGKGETQYF
TRBJ1-1,TRBV9,NA,NA,TGTGCCAGCAGCGTCGGTGGAGGGGCCGGCACTGAAGCTTTCTTT,CASSVGGGAGTEAFF
TRBJ2-7,TRBV5-1,TRBD1,NA,TGCGCCAGCAGCCTACAGGGGGCCGACTACGAGCAGTACTTC,CASSLQGADYEQYF
TRBJ2-2,TRBV9,TRBD1,NA,TGTGCCAGCAGCGTGTGGGGACAGGGTTATACCGGGGAGCTGTTTTTT,CASSVWGQGYTGELFF
TRBJ2-7,TRBV5-1,TRBD2,NA,TGCGCCAGCAGCTTGCTACCTAGCGGGAGCTCCTACGAGCAGTACTTC,CASSLLPSGSSYEQYF
TRBJ1-4,TRBV4-1,NA,NA,TGCGCCAGACCAGATTGGGTAGCTAATGAAAAACTGTTTTTT,CARPDWVANEKLFF
TRBJ1-4,TRBV4-1,NA,NA,TGCGCCAGCAGCCAAGATCGGGGGTCCTATGAAAAACTGTTTTTT,CASSQDRGSYEKLFF
TRBJ1-2,TRBV28,NA,NA,TGTGCCAGCTCCGGGACATTAAAAGACTATGGCTACACCTTC,CASSGTLKDYGYTF
TRBJ2-5,TRBV5-4,NA,NA,TGTGCCAGCAGTCCTGCCAGGGGACTGTACCAAGAGACCCAGTACTTC,CASSPARGLYQETQYF
TRBJ1-1,TRBV7-9,NA,NA,TGTGCCAGCAGCTTAGAGTTGGGTAGGAACACTGAAGCTTTCTTT,CASSLELGRNTEAFF
TRBJ2-7,TRBV7-9,NA,few,TGTGCCAGCAGCCTCAGTTCCGCGTGGGGGGCCTACGAGCAGTACTTC,CASSLSSAWGAYEQYF
TRBJ2-1,TRBV9,TRBD1,NA,TGTGCCAGCAGCCGGGGACAGGGGGTGTGGGAGCAGTTCTTC,CASSRGQGVWEQFF
TRBJ1-1,TRBV18,NA,NA,TGTGCCACTAGATATTGTGAAGCTTTCTTT,CATRYCEAFF
TRBJ2-4,TRBV11-2,NA,once,TGTGCCAGCAGCTTATGGTTGGGCGGGATCACATTC,CASSLWLGGITF
TRBJ2-2,TRBV6-1,TRBD2,few,TGTGCCAGCAGTGGAGCGGGAACCCCTCCTGTAGGGGAGCTGTTTTTT,CASSGAGTPPVGELFF
TRBJ2-2,TRBV30,TRBD2,NA,TGTGCCTGGTCCTTCCGGGAGGCCGGGGAGCTGTTTTTT,CAWSFREAGELFF
TRBJ2-2,TRBV10-3,NA,NA,TGTGCCATCAGTGAGGCACGGGAGGGGGAGCTGTTTTTT,CAISEAREGELFF
TRBJ2-1,TRBV7-3,NA,NA,TGTGCCAGCAGCTTGGGCAATGAGCAGTTCTTC,CASSLGNEQFF
TRBJ2-1,TRBV18,NA,NA,TGTGCCAGCTCACCCGACCAGAGCTCCTACAATGAGCAGTTCTTC,CASSPDQSSYNEQFF